These T cell receptor beta chains were read from a single sample in a study of T cells in Graves' hyperthyroidism and ophthalmopathy. In TCRdb, the multiplex PCR reads were re-called with MiXCR into one record per CDR3 protein. The sample consists of under 450,000 distinct CDR3 sequences, about a sixth of them appearing once. The sample consisted of blood. The receptor set was obtained from a woman aged 18-35 years with Graves' hyperthyroidism. The CDR3 runs from the conserved cysteine through the conserved F or W. D genes are given only for firm matches. The listing skips clone size in some rows; elsewhere it reads once, few, many or a size class.

j_call: TRBJ2-1
v_call: TRBV15
d_call: -
clone_size: many
cdr3_nt: TGTGCCACCAGCAGTAACAGTGCCAATGAGCAGTTCTTC
cdr3_aa: CATSSNSANEQFF

j_call: TRBJ2-7
v_call: TRBV5-1
d_call: TRBD2
clone_size: many
cdr3_nt: TGCGCCAGCGGACTAGCGGGGGATCTACCCTACGAGCAGTACTTC
cdr3_aa: CASGLAGDLPYEQYF

j_call: TRBJ1-1
v_call: TRBV24-1
d_call: TRBD1
clone_size: many
cdr3_nt: TGTGCCACCAGTGATCCTACGACAGGGAAAGCTTTCTTT
cdr3_aa: CATSDPTTGKAFF

j_call: TRBJ2-7
v_call: TRBV20-1
d_call: -
clone_size: -
cdr3_nt: TGCAGTGCTAGAGTGGACTTCGGTACTGGGGGCCTCGAGCAGTACTTC
cdr3_aa: CSARVDFGTGGLEQYF

j_call: TRBJ2-1
v_call: TRBV20-1
d_call: -
clone_size: many
cdr3_nt: TGCAGTGCTAGAGATGTGAGGGGCTCCTACAATGAGCAGTTCTTC
cdr3_aa: CSARDVRGSYNEQFF

j_call: TRBJ2-1
v_call: TRBV20-1
d_call: -
clone_size: many
cdr3_nt: TGCAGTGCTAGCTTCGCGGGGGCCAAGAAGGATGAGCAGTTCTTC
cdr3_aa: CSASFAGAKKDEQFF

j_call: TRBJ2-5
v_call: TRBV10-3
d_call: -
clone_size: many
cdr3_nt: TGTGCCACACAACAACTAACTGAAGGGTTGGCAGGAGAGACCCAGTACTTC
cdr3_aa: CATQQLTEGLAGETQYF

j_call: TRBJ2-7
v_call: TRBV6-5
d_call: -
clone_size: -
cdr3_nt: TGTGCCAGCAGTTACCTCCAGGGGTCCTCCTACGAGCAGTACTTC
cdr3_aa: CASSYLQGSSYEQYF

j_call: TRBJ1-1
v_call: TRBV30
d_call: -
clone_size: many
cdr3_nt: TGTGCCTGGAGTGTATGGAGGGGCACTGAAGCTTTCTTT
cdr3_aa: CAWSVWRGTEAFF

j_call: TRBJ1-6
v_call: TRBV27
d_call: -
clone_size: many
cdr3_nt: TGTGCCAGCAGTAAGGCAGGGAGAAATTCACCCCTCCACTTT
cdr3_aa: CASSKAGRNSPLHF

j_call: TRBJ2-7
v_call: TRBV9
d_call: -
clone_size: many
cdr3_nt: TGTGCCAGCAGCGGGGGGGCGGGAGCTGGTTACGAGCAGTACTTC
cdr3_aa: CASSGGAGAGYEQYF

j_call: TRBJ2-5
v_call: TRBV11-2
d_call: -
clone_size: many
cdr3_nt: TGTGCCAGCAGCCCGTGGGACCCTCAAGAGACCCAGTACTTC
cdr3_aa: CASSPWDPQETQYF

j_call: TRBJ1-5
v_call: TRBV5-5
d_call: -
clone_size: many
cdr3_nt: TGTGCCAGCAGCTTGGGGCAGGGGAATCATCAGCCCCAGCATTTT
cdr3_aa: CASSLGQGNHQPQHF

j_call: TRBJ1-3
v_call: TRBV12-3/TRBV12-4
d_call: -
clone_size: -
cdr3_nt: TGTGCCAGCAGGGGAGGGGGAGCCGGAAACACCATATATTTT
cdr3_aa: CASRGGGAGNTIYF

j_call: TRBJ1-2
v_call: TRBV5-5
d_call: -
clone_size: -
cdr3_nt: TGTGCCAGCAGCTCGGCGGGCACCTTTCCCTATGGCTACACCTTC
cdr3_aa: CASSSAGTFPYGYTF

j_call: TRBJ1-1
v_call: TRBV29-1
d_call: TRBD1
clone_size: many
cdr3_nt: TGCAGCGTGGGACAGGGGAACGCTGAAGCTTTCTTT
cdr3_aa: CSVGQGNAEAFF

j_call: TRBJ2-7
v_call: TRBV11-2
d_call: -
clone_size: -
cdr3_nt: TGTGCCAGCAGCTTAGTACTAGCTCGGGACGAGCAGTACTTC
cdr3_aa: CASSLVLARDEQYF

j_call: TRBJ1-1
v_call: TRBV12-3/TRBV12-4
d_call: -
clone_size: many
cdr3_nt: TGTGCCAGCAGTACCCGCCCGGGAACTGAAGCTTTCTTT
cdr3_aa: CASSTRPGTEAFF

j_call: TRBJ2-5
v_call: TRBV11-2
d_call: TRBD2
clone_size: -
cdr3_nt: TGTGCCAGCAGCACAGGACTAGCGGGAAAGGAGACCCAGTACTTC
cdr3_aa: CASSTGLAGKETQYF

j_call: TRBJ2-3
v_call: TRBV12-3/TRBV12-4
d_call: -
clone_size: many
cdr3_nt: TGTGCCAGCAGTTTAGCGGGACTAGATACGCAGTATTTT
cdr3_aa: CASSLAGLDTQYF

j_call: TRBJ2-7
v_call: TRBV6-1
d_call: TRBD1
clone_size: many
cdr3_nt: TGTGCCACACCCTCGACAGGGTCGTCATGCGAGCAGTACTTC
cdr3_aa: CATPSTGSSCEQYF

j_call: TRBJ1-3
v_call: TRBV2
d_call: -
clone_size: many
cdr3_nt: TGTGCCAGCAGTGAAAACGAGCTTTTGGCAGGGGACACCATATATTTT
cdr3_aa: CASSENELLAGDTIYF

j_call: TRBJ1-2
v_call: TRBV20-1
d_call: -
clone_size: few
cdr3_nt: TGCAGTGCTCCTAGGGGAGGGCTCTACACCTTC
cdr3_aa: CSAPRGGLYTF

j_call: TRBJ2-6
v_call: TRBV6-1
d_call: TRBD2
clone_size: many
cdr3_nt: TGTGCCAGCAGTTCAAAACGAGGGACTAGGGGAATCTCTGGGGCCAACGTCCTGACTTTC
cdr3_aa: CASSSKRGTRGISGANVLTF

j_call: TRBJ2-7
v_call: TRBV19
d_call: -
clone_size: many
cdr3_nt: TGTGCCAGTAGCGAGCTAGGAGAAGGTACCGAGCAGTACTTC
cdr3_aa: CASSELGEGTEQYF

j_call: TRBJ2-7
v_call: TRBV7-9
d_call: TRBD2
clone_size: many
cdr3_nt: TGTGCCAGCAGCTTAGCCGGACTAGCGGGAGTATATGAGCAGTACTTC
cdr3_aa: CASSLAGLAGVYEQYF

j_call: TRBJ1-1
v_call: TRBV2
d_call: TRBD1
clone_size: -
cdr3_nt: TGTGCCAGCAGTGAATGGGCGCAGGGGGCGAAGGACACTGAAGCTTTCTTT
cdr3_aa: CASSEWAQGAKDTEAFF

j_call: TRBJ1-5
v_call: TRBV28
d_call: TRBD1
clone_size: few
cdr3_nt: TGTGCCAGCAGCCCAGGGGGGGGGCCCCAGCATTTT
cdr3_aa: CASSPGGGPQHF

j_call: TRBJ2-7
v_call: TRBV20-1
d_call: -
clone_size: many
cdr3_nt: TGCAGTGCTAGAGAAGCCCGCCCGGCTAGCGTCTCCTACGAGCAGTACTTC
cdr3_aa: CSAREARPASVSYEQYF

j_call: TRBJ2-3
v_call: TRBV20-1
d_call: TRBD2
clone_size: -
cdr3_nt: TGCAGTGCCCCCGGGACTAGCGGGGGGGCGTTGTTCACAGATACGCAGTATTTT
cdr3_aa: CSAPGTSGGALFTDTQYF

j_call: TRBJ1-5
v_call: TRBV28
d_call: TRBD1
clone_size: many
cdr3_nt: TGTGCCAGCAGGCCGCCTGGGGGCAGGGGGTCGGCCCAGCATTTT
cdr3_aa: CASRPPGGRGSAQHF

j_call: TRBJ2-2
v_call: TRBV24-1
d_call: -
clone_size: -
cdr3_nt: TGTGCCACCAGTGATTCAAAGGGTGCGGGCACCGGGGAGCTGTTTTTT
cdr3_aa: CATSDSKGAGTGELFF

j_call: TRBJ1-2
v_call: TRBV6-5
d_call: -
clone_size: many
cdr3_nt: TGTGCCAGCAGTTACTCGCCTTGGGGCTCTAACTATGGCTACACCTTC
cdr3_aa: CASSYSPWGSNYGYTF

j_call: TRBJ1-2
v_call: TRBV29-1
d_call: -
clone_size: -
cdr3_nt: TGCAGCGTGGCTGATTTGAAGGGTGGGGGCTACACCTTC
cdr3_aa: CSVADLKGGGYTF

j_call: TRBJ2-2
v_call: TRBV27
d_call: TRBD2
clone_size: few
cdr3_nt: TGTGCCAGCAGTTCAGGGACTAGCCTTTACACCGGGGAGCTGTTTTTT
cdr3_aa: CASSSGTSLYTGELFF

j_call: TRBJ2-7
v_call: TRBV5-1
d_call: -
clone_size: many
cdr3_nt: TGCGCCAGCAGCTTGGCCGGGCCCAGAGAATACGAGCAGTACTTC
cdr3_aa: CASSLAGPREYEQYF

j_call: TRBJ2-7
v_call: TRBV20-1
d_call: -
clone_size: many
cdr3_nt: TGCAGTGCTAGGGACAGCTATGCGAGCTCCTACGAGCAGTACTTC
cdr3_aa: CSARDSYASSYEQYF

j_call: TRBJ2-5
v_call: TRBV5-6
d_call: TRBD1
clone_size: many
cdr3_nt: TGTGCCAGCAGCTTGACCGGGACAGCTTACCTCCCCCAGTACTTC
cdr3_aa: CASSLTGTAYLPQYF

j_call: TRBJ2-1
v_call: TRBV18
d_call: TRBD1
clone_size: few
cdr3_nt: TGTGCCAGCTCACCGAGGACAGGGGCCCCCGACCCCAACAATGAGCAGTTCTTC
cdr3_aa: CASSPRTGAPDPNNEQFF

j_call: TRBJ2-7
v_call: TRBV6-1
d_call: -
clone_size: many
cdr3_nt: TGTGCCAGCAGTTACGCGGACAGCTACTACGAGCAGTACTTC
cdr3_aa: CASSYADSYYEQYF

j_call: TRBJ2-1
v_call: TRBV7-8
d_call: -
clone_size: many
cdr3_nt: TGTGCCAGCAGCCACCGATCCAATGAGCAGTTCTTC
cdr3_aa: CASSHRSNEQFF

j_call: TRBJ1-3
v_call: TRBV20-1
d_call: -
clone_size: -
cdr3_nt: TGCAGTGCTAGACCCCGGACGCATGGAAACACCATATATTTT
cdr3_aa: CSARPRTHGNTIYF

j_call: TRBJ2-7
v_call: TRBV7-9
d_call: -
clone_size: many
cdr3_nt: TGTGCCAGCAGCTTAGTTGGCCCGGGACTTTCCTACGAGCAGTACTTC
cdr3_aa: CASSLVGPGLSYEQYF

j_call: TRBJ2-7
v_call: TRBV28
d_call: -
clone_size: many
cdr3_nt: TGTGCCAGCAGTTTATTGGGGTACGAGCAGTACTTC
cdr3_aa: CASSLLGYEQYF

j_call: TRBJ2-1
v_call: TRBV24-1
d_call: -
clone_size: few
cdr3_nt: TGTGCCACCAAGGGGCGGGACAACTACGAGCAGTTCTTC
cdr3_aa: CATKGRDNYEQFF

j_call: TRBJ1-1
v_call: TRBV6-1
d_call: TRBD1
clone_size: many
cdr3_nt: TGTGCCAGCAGTACCCTGACAGGGGAGAACACTGAAGCTTTCTTT
cdr3_aa: CASSTLTGENTEAFF

j_call: TRBJ1-2
v_call: TRBV19
d_call: TRBD1
clone_size: few
cdr3_nt: TGTGCCAGTAGAGGGGCCGGGACAGCCTATGGCTACACCTTC
cdr3_aa: CASRGAGTAYGYTF

j_call: TRBJ2-5
v_call: TRBV5-1
d_call: TRBD1
clone_size: many
cdr3_nt: TGCGCCAGCAGCTTGGCCGGGACAGGGGGAGAGACCCAGTACTTC
cdr3_aa: CASSLAGTGGETQYF

j_call: TRBJ2-5
v_call: TRBV19
d_call: -
clone_size: few
cdr3_nt: TGTGCCAGTAGTGTCGGATCCGGGGGCCCGGAGGAGACCCAGTACTTC
cdr3_aa: CASSVGSGGPEETQYF

j_call: TRBJ1-2
v_call: TRBV6-1
d_call: -
clone_size: -
cdr3_nt: TGTGCCAGCAGTGGGGAGGGGCACTATGGCTACACCTTC
cdr3_aa: CASSGEGHYGYTF

j_call: TRBJ2-3
v_call: TRBV11-2
d_call: TRBD2
clone_size: -
cdr3_nt: TGTGCCAGCAGCTCTCGGACTAGCGGGACCGGTACGCAGTATTTT
cdr3_aa: CASSSRTSGTGTQYF

j_call: TRBJ1-2
v_call: TRBV6-1
d_call: -
clone_size: many
cdr3_nt: TGTGCCAGCAACCCAGACAGCGCCTATGGCTACACCTTC
cdr3_aa: CASNPDSAYGYTF

j_call: TRBJ2-1
v_call: TRBV19
d_call: -
clone_size: -
cdr3_nt: TGTGCCAGTAGTCCACTTGGGGAGGAGAATGAGCAGTTCTTC
cdr3_aa: CASSPLGEENEQFF

j_call: TRBJ2-1
v_call: TRBV4-1
d_call: TRBD2
clone_size: many
cdr3_nt: TGCGCCAGCAGCAGCCTAGCGGGAGGTGTCGATGAGCAGTTCTTC
cdr3_aa: CASSSLAGGVDEQFF

j_call: TRBJ1-2
v_call: TRBV6-6
d_call: -
clone_size: many
cdr3_nt: TGTGCCAGCAGTTACTCCCTTGGGGGAGGCTATGGCTACACCTTC
cdr3_aa: CASSYSLGGGYGYTF

j_call: TRBJ2-1
v_call: TRBV12-3/TRBV12-4
d_call: TRBD2
clone_size: many
cdr3_nt: TGTGCCAGCAGTCCCAGGTCTGCGGGGGGGCAGTTCTTC
cdr3_aa: CASSPRSAGGQFF

j_call: TRBJ1-4
v_call: TRBV20-1
d_call: -
clone_size: -
cdr3_nt: TGCAGTGCTAGGGGACGCTCCGGGCCCGTGGAGGAAAAACTGTTTTTT
cdr3_aa: CSARGRSGPVEEKLFF

j_call: TRBJ2-7
v_call: TRBV7-3
d_call: TRBD2
clone_size: many
cdr3_nt: TGTGCCAGCAGCTTAAACGGGAGGGGCGACGAGCAGTACTTC
cdr3_aa: CASSLNGRGDEQYF

j_call: TRBJ2-3
v_call: TRBV2
d_call: TRBD2
clone_size: many
cdr3_nt: TGTGCCAGCAGAGCACTAGCGGGAGGTTCTGCAGATACGCAGTATTTT
cdr3_aa: CASRALAGGSADTQYF